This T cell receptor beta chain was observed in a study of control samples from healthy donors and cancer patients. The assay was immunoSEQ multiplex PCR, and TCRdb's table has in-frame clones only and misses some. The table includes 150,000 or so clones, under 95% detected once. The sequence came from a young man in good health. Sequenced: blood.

For the CDR3, the DNA is TGTGCCAGCAGTTTATCGGCAGGCGTGAACACTGAAGCTTTCTTT. Protein product: CASSLSAGVNTEAFF. The gene calls are TRBV27 and TRBJ1-1; no firm D call. Germline CDR1 MNHEY, CDR2 SMNVEV (reference sequence). This CDR3 has 15 amino acids. The V gene lost 0 bases and the J gene lost 0 bases, with 8 bases spanning the gap.